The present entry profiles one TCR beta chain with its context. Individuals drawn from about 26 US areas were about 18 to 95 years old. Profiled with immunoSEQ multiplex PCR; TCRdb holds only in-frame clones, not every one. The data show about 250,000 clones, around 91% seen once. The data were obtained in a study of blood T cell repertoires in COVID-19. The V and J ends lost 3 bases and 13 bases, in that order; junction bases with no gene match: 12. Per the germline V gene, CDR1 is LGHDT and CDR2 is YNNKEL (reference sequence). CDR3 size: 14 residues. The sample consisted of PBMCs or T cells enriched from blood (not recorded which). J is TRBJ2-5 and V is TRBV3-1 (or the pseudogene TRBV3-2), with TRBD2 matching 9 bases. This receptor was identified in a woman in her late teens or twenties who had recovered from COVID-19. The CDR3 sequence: CASSQLRAGGSLYF. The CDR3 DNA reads TGTGCCAGCAGCCAGTTGCGAGCGGGGGGATCTCTGTACTTC.